This paragraph covers one T cell receptor (beta chain) sequence. Its antigen is not identified. Germline values: CDR1 ENHRY, CDR2 SYGVKD. The CDR3 totals 14 residues. Input per TCR library consisted of around 4,000 ng of total RNA. TCRdb reprocessed the 5' RACE reads; each CDR3 protein has one entry and no DNA is given. The sample includes about 210,000 distinct CDR3 sequences. This specimen belongs to a study of monozygotic twins with inflammatory bowel disease. Study results and limitations: Neither one strong signal nor one clonotype associated with IBD was supported. Versus healthy twins, IBD patients showed fewer clonotypes shared with others, especially with disease activity. TCRbeta inverse Simpson diversity was decreased in IBD patients versus healthy co-twins.

V and J are TRBV10-3 and TRBJ2-7; TCRdb names TRBD1, which stays unverified in the absence of DNA. This TCR was sampled from a human donor with ulcerative colitis or Crohn's disease, or a healthy co-twin of an affected twin (not recorded which). The source material was blood. CDR3 region: CASKGTGDIYEQYF.